This entry lists 9 T cell receptor beta chains sequenced from one sample in a study of technical replicates of blood from four donors. The protocol was immunoSEQ multiplex PCR, while the TCRdb copy is restricted to in-frame clones and leaves out a portion. The data hold about 61,000 clones, with roughly 86% observed a single time. Source material: PBMCs. Receptors were obtained from a human donor in good health. Some clones in this sample may be carry-over from other donors' samples.

The chain combines TRBV5-1 with TRBJ2-7; 7 nucleotides align to TRBD1. V shed 2 bases, J shed 2 bases, and the junction held 7 bases outside the gene matches. The CDR3 sequence is 15 residues long. CDR1 SGHRS and CDR2 YFSETQ come from the germline V gene. CDR3 nucleotide sequence: TGCGCCAGCAGCTTACTCTGGGACAGAGCCTACGAGCAGTACTTC. Protein: CASSLLWDRAYEQYF.

The rearrangement uses TRBV7-9 and TRBJ2-7, with 7 bases that match TRBD2. Germline loops: CDR1 SEHNR, CDR2 FQNEAQ (reference sequence). Germline trimming cut 11 bases from V and 1 base from J; bases unmatched to any gene: 5. CDR3 size: 12 residues. CDR3 sequence: CAGAGTSYEQYF. In DNA form, the CDR3 reads TGTGCCGGAGCGGGGACGTCCTACGAGCAGTACTTC.

This sequence joins TRBV7-2 and TRBJ2-3, with D possibly TRBD1 on 6 matching bases. Germline V lookup: CDR1 SGHTA, CDR2 FQGNSA. V was cut by 1 base and J by 9 bases, with 14 bases left in between. This CDR3 is 14 amino acids long. The CDR3 is CASSLEGPQGTQYF. The CDR3 nucleotides read TGTGCCAGCAGCTTAGAGGGGCCACAGGGAACGCAGTATTTT.

The chain couples TRBV6-6 to TRBJ2-1; a weak D match, TRBD2 (6 bases). In germline, CDR1 is MNHNY, CDR2 SVGAGI (reference sequence). This CDR3 is built from 15 residues. V lost 7 bases and J 4 bases, leaving 17 bases between the germline ends. CDR3 bases: TGTGCCAGCACCTCCGGGACGGGGGAATACAATGAGCAGTTCTTC. It encodes CASTSGTGEYNEQFF.

The genes are TRBV29-1 and TRBJ2-7; weak D call: TRBD2 (6 bases). The V end was cut by 5 bases, the J end by 0 bases, with 11 bases between. CDR1 and CDR2 (germline): SQVTM, ANQGSEA. CDR3 size: 13 residues. The DNA for the CDR3 is TGCAGCGTTCGTAGCGGAACCTCCTACGAGCAGTACTTC. Translated, it gives CSVRSGTSYEQYF.

The J gene is TRBJ1-2, the V gene TRBV7-9, with 8 bases that match TRBD1. J was trimmed by 2 bases and V by 6 bases; bases with no gene match: 8. This CDR3 contains 15 residues. The germline gives CDR1 SEHNR, CDR2 FQNEAQ (reference sequence). This CDR3 reads CASSLRQGINYGYTF. The CDR3 DNA reads as TGTGCCAGCAGTTTACGACAGGGGATCAACTATGGCTACACCTTC.

The chain combines TRBV4-1 with TRBJ1-2; D perhaps matches TRBD1 (5 bases). The CDR3 has 13 amino acids. Germline-derived CDR1 and CDR2 are MGHRA and YSYEKL. The germline V and J ends were trimmed by 4 bases and 6 bases, with 12 bases remaining between them. The CDR3: CASSRETQDGYTF. The CDR3 DNA follows: TGCGCCAGCAGCCGAGAAACACAGGATGGCTACACCTTC.

This clone was seen once. The rearrangement uses TRBV7-9 and TRBJ2-1; 9 nucleotides line up with TRBD2. This CDR3 comprises 15 residues. With 5 bases clipped from V and 2 bases from J, the junction kept 4 bases outside the gene matches. Looked up from germline, CDR1 is SEHNR and CDR2 is FQNEAQ (reference sequence). CDR3 protein: CASSTLAGPYNEQFF. Written as DNA, the CDR3 is TGTGCCAGCAGCACTCTAGCGGGGCCCTACAATGAGCAGTTCTTC.

The V and J genes are TRBV9 and TRBJ1-2; D unresolved. Trimming left V 4 bases short and J 4 bases short, with 14 bases between. Germline CDR1 and CDR2: SGDLS and YYNGEE. The CDR3 spans 14 residues. The DNA for the CDR3 is TGTGCCAGCAGCCCGAATGTTGCCGGCTATGGCTACACCTTC. Its protein is CASSPNVAGYGYTF.